The 16 T cell receptor beta chains presented below share a single source sample, sequenced in a study of memory CD8 T cells in hepatitis C reinfection. Time point here: pre-reinfection, 55 to 20 weeks before reinfection detection. No in vitro expansion preceded TCR sequencing of the sorted cells. Assay used: immunoSEQ multiplex PCR; TCRdb lists only in-frame clones, some missing. Among 40,000 to 60,000 clones listed, about nine tenths were seen once. The source material was naive CD8+ T cells sorted from blood. These receptors originate from a man aged 18 to 30 with hepatitis C virus infection.

J is TRBJ2-3 and V is TRBV7-9, with 7 bases matching TRBD2. The CDR3 length is 15 residues. Germline lookup yields CDR1 SEHNR and CDR2 FQNEAQ (reference sequence). After removal of 4 bases from V and 4 bases from J, the junction contained 8 bases not matched to a gene. Written as DNA, the CDR3 is TGTGCCAGCAGCTCTGGCGGGAGAGGGGCAGATACGCAGTATTTT. Translated: CASSSGGRGADTQYF. The full variable domain, its missing parts supplied by reference TRBV7-9 and TRBJ2-3, is DTGVSQNPRHKITKRGQNVTFRCDPISEHNRLYWYRQTLGQGPEFLTYFQNEAQLEKSRLLSDRFSAERPKGSFSTLEIQRTEQGDSAMYLCASSSGGRGADTQYFGPGTRLTVL.

The chain employs TRBV7-9 and TRBJ2-1; TRBD2 matches at 9 bases. The germline gives CDR1 SEHNR, CDR2 FQNEAQ (reference sequence). The CDR3 is made up of 18 amino acids. Trimming at V came to 1 base and at J to 7 bases, leaving 14 bases not matched to a gene. CDR3 in amino acids: CASSLVSAGGRARNEQFF. The DNA of the CDR3 is TGTGCCAGCAGCTTAGTTTCCGCTGGCGGGAGGGCCAGAAATGAGCAGTTCTTC. Full variable domain (rest looked up from reference TRBV7-9 and TRBJ2-1): DTGVSQNPRHKITKRGQNVTFRCDPISEHNRLYWYRQTLGQGPEFLTYFQNEAQLEKSRLLSDRFSAERPKGSFSTLEIQRTEQGDSAMYLCASSLVSAGGRARNEQFFGPGTRLTVL.

The CDR3 region has the DNA TGTGCCAGTAGTAAAAATTGGAGAGGCCTGGAGACCCAGTACTTC. As protein: CASSKNWRGLETQYF. The chain uses TRBV19 and TRBJ2-5; no reliable D call. The germline CDR1 and CDR2 sequences are LNHDA and SQIVND (reference sequence). The CDR3 is made up of 15 amino acids. Deletions cut 4 bases from V and 5 bases from J, with 17 bases between.

The chain has TRBV27 and TRBJ1-2; 7 positions agree with TRBD1. J gave up 1 base and V 5 bases, and 10 bases lay outside the gene matches. CDR1 is MNHEY and CDR2 is SMNVEV in the germline V gene (reference sequence). The CDR3 consists of 16 residues. For the CDR3, the DNA is TGTGCCAGCAGTCCTTCGGGGACAGCGTTTAACTATGGCTACACCTTC. Its translation: CASSPSGTAFNYGYTF.

CDR3 sequence reads: CASSPTSGGAHEQFF. As DNA, the CDR3 is TGTGCCAGCAGCCCAACTAGCGGGGGGGCACATGAGCAGTTCTTC. The gene calls are TRBV9 and TRBJ2-1, with TRBD2 matching over 13 bases. CDR1 is SGDLS and CDR2 is YYNGEE in the germline V gene. This CDR3 is built from 15 residues. V lost 4 bases to trimming and J lost 8 bases; unmatched junction nucleotides: 6. Complete variable domain (other parts from reference TRBV9 and TRBJ2-1): DSGVTQTPKHLITATGQRVTLRCSPRSGDLSVYWYQQSLDQGLQFLIQYYNGEERAKGNILERFSAQQFPDLHSELNLSSLELGDSALYFCASSPTSGGAHEQFFGPGTRLTVL.

The gene calls are TRBV7-8 and TRBJ2-7, with TRBD2 matching 7 bases. Germline trimming cut 1 base from V and 7 bases from J; bases unmatched to any gene: 10. This CDR3 has 15 residues. Per germline, CDR1 SGHVS and CDR2 FQNEAQ. CDR3 loop: CASSLELTGGLEQYF. The CDR3 bases are TGTGCCAGCAGCTTAGAATTGACCGGGGGGTTAGAGCAGTACTTC.

The rearrangement joins TRBV6-1 to TRBJ2-7; 7 positions agree with TRBD1. With V trimmed by 1 base and J by 2 bases, 2 bases remained unmatched. The germline V gene has CDR1 MNHNS and CDR2 SASEGT. The CDR3 sequence is 14 residues long. The DNA for the CDR3 is TGTGCCAGCAGTGAAGGGCAGGGGGCCTACGAGCAGTACGTC. Residues: CASSEGQGAYEQYV.

The J gene is TRBJ2-2, the V gene TRBV19; 9 bases match TRBD2. The CDR3 is made up of 19 amino acids. From germline, CDR1 is LNHDA and CDR2 SQIVND (reference sequence). The J segment lost 5 bases and the V segment lost 3 bases, leaving 16 bases of the junction unmatched. Here the CDR3 reads CASSISHPEAGGWTGELFF. The CDR3 region has the DNA TGTGCCAGTAGTATCTCTCACCCGGAGGCGGGGGGGTGGACCGGGGAGCTGTTTTTT.

This chain connects TRBV11-2 to TRBJ1-3; D is possibly TRBD1 (5 bases). Trimming removed 4 bases at V and 0 bases at J, with 10 bases between. CDR1 is SGHAT and CDR2 is FQNNGV in the germline V gene. This CDR3 is built from 15 residues. CDR3 sequence reads: CASSSTVTSGNTIYF. CDR3 sequence (DNA): TGTGCCAGCAGCTCGACAGTTACCTCTGGAAACACCATATATTTT.

This clone was recorded a few times. V gene TRBV27 combines with J gene TRBJ1-5, with 10 positions matching TRBD1. V shed 5 bases and J 0 bases; nucleotides not matched to a gene: 7. The CDR3 is 17 amino acids. Germline CDR1 is MNHEY and CDR2 is SMNVEV (reference sequence). CDR3 loop: CASSPAGTGASNQPQHF. The CDR3 DNA follows: TGTGCCAGCAGTCCCGCCGGGACAGGGGCTAGCAATCAGCCCCAGCATTTT.

The genes are TRBV11-2 and TRBJ2-7; TRBD2 matches 13 bases. Germline V gene lookup returns CDR1 SGHAT and CDR2 FQNNGV. Losses at the gene ends were 4 bases for V and 3 bases for J; bases not matched to a gene: 12. The CDR3 is made up of 18 amino acids. The CDR3 spells CASSSSGLAGPRVYEQYF. The CDR3 DNA is TGTGCCAGCAGCTCCTCGGGACTAGCGGGACCTAGGGTCTACGAGCAGTACTTC.

The CDR3 protein is CASSKIDRGQETQYF. CDR3 sequence (DNA): TGTGCCAGCAGTAAAATTGACAGGGGCCAAGAGACCCAGTACTTC. The chain combines TRBV28 with TRBJ2-5; 8 bases fit TRBD1. The V gene end was trimmed by 5 bases and the J gene end by 1 base; junction bases not matched to a gene: 6. This CDR3 region has 15 residues. Germline CDR1 reads MDHEN; CDR2 reads SYDVKM.

V is TRBV10-3 and J is TRBJ2-1; 14 positions agree with TRBD2. The J segment lost 12 bases and the V segment lost 3 bases, leaving 7 bases of the junction unmatched. The CDR3 is 15 amino acids. CDR1 and CDR2 from the germline V gene are ENHRY and SYGVKD. The CDR3 nucleotides are TGTGCCATCAGTGACCCGGGACTAGCGGGAGAGTCGCAGTTCTTC. This codes for CAISDPGLAGESQFF.

The V gene is TRBV7-3, the J gene TRBJ2-7, with 7 bases lining up with TRBD2. The CDR3 runs to 15 residues. V was pared by 4 bases and J by 0 bases, with 6 bases of the junction left unmatched. Germline assignment: CDR1 SGHTA and CDR2 FQGTGA. The CDR3 bases are TGTGCCAGCAGCTCCTACGGGGGGAGCTCCTACGAGCAGTACTTC. Translation gives CASSSYGGSSYEQYF.

The genes are TRBV7-9 and TRBJ1-2, with TRBD1 identical over 7 bases. Germline CDR1 is SEHNR and CDR2 is FQNEAQ (reference sequence). V shed 11 bases, J shed 2 bases, and the junction held 11 bases outside the gene matches. The CDR3 contains 14 residues. This CDR3 reads CAGVQTGINYGYTF. CDR3 nucleotides: TGTGCCGGAGTACAGACAGGGATAAACTATGGCTACACCTTC.

The chain links TRBV27 to TRBJ1-2; 8 nucleotides align to TRBD1. CDR1 and CDR2 from the germline V gene are MNHEY and SMNVEV (reference sequence). This CDR3 is built from 14 residues. The V and J ends lost 4 bases and 7 bases, in that order; junction bases with no gene match: 8. The CDR3 region has the DNA TGTGCCAGCAGTTCACTACAGGGGGTAGGTGGCTACACCTTC. It yields the protein CASSSLQGVGGYTF.